This entry is about one T cell receptor (beta chain). This clone turned up a few times. There is no known antigen for this receptor. Base qualities are missing; no much larger clone stands one base away. The sample belongs to a study of CD8+ T cells in alopecia areata (dated by TCRdb to 2017 to 2018). About the investigation overall: Treated patients were enrolled in an open-label pilot trial of oral tofacitinib at 5 to 10 mg twice daily for moderate-to-severe alopecia areata. High-throughput TCRbeta sequencing was used to examine T cell clonal expansion in alopecia areata in both the C3H/HeJ mouse model and human patients. In humans, TCRbeta sequencing was performed on scalp tissue and on sorted CD4+ and CD8+ peripheral blood T cells from healthy controls and from patients with patchy or totalis/universalis alopecia areata. Scalp clonality was compared across normal scalp (n=4), patchy alopecia areata scalp (n=8), and alopecia totalis/universalis scalp (n=8). Disease severity in treated patients was measured with the SALT score, which quantifies the percentage of affected scalp surface area. immunoSEQ multiplex PCR using 35 Vbeta forward primers and 13 Jbeta reverse primers was used to amplify TCRbeta CDR3 regions. Tofacitinib was administered for 6 to 18 months, and 6 months of follow-up off drug were then conducted to assess delayed response and recurrence. Biopsies were taken from tofacitinib-treated patients at baseline and again at 4 and 24 weeks into treatment, and several of those patients also had a later scalp biopsy. RNA was obtained with the PAXgene miRNA kit for fixed scalp, the miRNeasy kit for PBMCs, and the RNeasy kit for mouse skin. Overall results and qualifications from the work: Higher clonality and more expanded CD8+ clones were observed in lesional scalp than in normal scalp, particularly in alopecia totalis/universalis, a finding suggestive of antigenic drive. Shared TCR sequences between patients were less evident than in mice, which may be partly attributable to HLA diversity in the patient population. Scalp clonality and the number of expanded CD8+ clones among the top 100 scalp clones were significantly decreased by tofacitinib. Scalp TCR repertoire analysis is complicated because resident alphabeta T cells in normal human skin are also sequenced, whereas mouse skin is dominated by gammadelta T cells. During tofacitinib treatment, many expanded lesional clones stuck around in both scalp and blood, and this persistence may partly explain why relapse happens after treatment is stopped. Because the treated cohort was small and had only one nonresponder, larger studies are needed to examine links between baseline CD8+ expansion and response.

According to the study, the label for this sample's time point signals: about 5 months on oral tofacitinib. Explained via the paper, the treatment or condition label denotes: oral pan-JAK inhibitor, 5-10 mg twice daily. Peripheral blood and lesional scalp punch biopsies were obtained from patients with alopecia areata. PBMCs were isolated by density centrifugation and stained for CD3, CD4 and CD8, after which CD4+ and CD8+ T cells were sorted on a FACSAria. Libraries came from the immunoSEQ multiplex PCR assay. RNA was extracted from all samples and reverse transcribed into cDNA, which served as template for TCR sequencing. SuperScript III was used for first-strand cDNA synthesis, primed with a 2:1 mix of oligo-dT and random hexamers. A synthetic immune receptor repertoire was used to measure amplification bias, and any remaining bias was corrected computationally. On the study's bioinformatics: After raw reads were preprocessed to remove errors, the CDR3 was defined following IMGT conventions as running from the conserved cysteine to phenylalanine. Clonality was calculated as 1 minus Shannon entropy normalized by log2 of the number of productive unique TCRs. CD4 or CD8 identity of scalp clones was inferred by cross-referencing scalp TCRbeta sequences with sorted blood CD4 and CD8 repertoires. Not all clones reach the TCRdb copy of this immuneACCESS table, which keeps in-frame sequences only. Checked studies attribute under half of the gap to unresolved V genes and leave the rest unexplained. Clone size and V and J calls were adopted from that table, with D and trimming inferred from the DNA. The sample table records 170,000 or so clones; around half of these occur just once. 11% of the sample comes from the top ten.

Inclusive of the bounding cysteine and phenylalanine, the CDR3 is 15 residues long. Only the CDR3 portion is preserved as DNA: 45 bases, with reading frame beginning at the first base. The trim is 1 base for V and 11 bases for J, with a gap of 20 bases between the germline ends. CDR1 is given as KGHSY and CDR2 as FQNENV, both from the germline V gene. The material sequenced was CD8+ T cells sorted from blood, taken at week 24, from a patient treated with tofacitinib. This chain joins TRBV16 to TRBJ1-1, and TRBD1 may be the D gene, going by 6 matching bases. The source of this sequence is a human donor with alopecia areata. The CDR3: CASSQYSRGLPRAFF. The DNA reads TGTGCCAGCAGCCAATACTCGCGGGGGCTGCCCAGGGCTTTCTTT.